One and the same sample provided the 26 T cell receptor beta chains below, sequenced in a study of blood T cell repertoires in COVID-19. TCRdb's table, derived via immunoSEQ multiplex PCR, lists solely in-frame clones and lacks some. This table holds 150,000 or so clones, about four fifths found once. Sequenced material: peripheral blood. These receptor sequences come from a human donor with acute or convalescent COVID-19. The donor label of this sample is uncertain.

Note on this clone: At one boundary the junction diverges from the germline segment, which might be a read error. The chain joins TRBV4-1 to TRBJ1-1; no definite D call. Germline V gives CDR1 MGHRA, CDR2 YSYEKL. CDR3 length: 16 residues. The CDR3 nucleotides are TGCGCCAGCAGTCAAGGATTTGGAGTACCGAACACTGAAGCTTTCTTT. It translates to CASSQGFGVPNTEAFF.

The chain combines TRBV5-4 with TRBJ1-5, with D unresolved. With 2 bases removed from V and 8 bases from J, the gap between germline ends came to 11 bases. The CDR3 totals 13 residues. The germline gives CDR1 SGHNT, CDR2 YYREEE (reference sequence). For the CDR3, the DNA is TGTGCCAGCAGCTTCGCAGGCAGAGAGCCCCAGCATTTT. Amino acids: CASSFAGREPQHF.

This clone was seen only a few times. The chain recombines TRBV28 with TRBJ1-5; D call uncertain. V lost 7 bases and J lost 0, with 10 bases in between. This CDR3 is built from 14 residues. Germline V CDR1 and CDR2: MDHEN, SYDVKM. The CDR3 loop reads CASKGGNSNQPQHF. The CDR3 DNA reads TGTGCCAGCAAAGGCGGGAATAGCAATCAGCCCCAGCATTTT.

V usage is TRBV5-1 and J usage is TRBJ2-3, with D perhaps TRBD1 (6 bases). The CDR3 has 15 residues. CDR1 is SGHRS and CDR2 is YFSETQ in the germline V gene. Deletions cut 4 bases from V and 5 bases from J, with 17 bases between. The CDR3 loop reads CASSSKTGSVDTQYF. DNA for the CDR3: TGCGCCAGCAGCAGCAAGACAGGCTCGGTAGATACGCAGTATTTT.

A few counts support this clone. The J gene is TRBJ2-2, the V gene TRBV14, with D maybe TRBD2 (6 bases). V was cut by 8 bases and J by 0 bases, with 7 bases left in between. There are 13 residues in the CDR3. Germline-derived CDR1 and CDR2 are SGHDN and FVKESK. This chain's CDR3 is CASRGTNTGELFF. In nucleotides, the CDR3 is TGTGCCAGCCGGGGGACGAACACCGGGGAGCTGTTTTTT.

V usage is TRBV6-2 or TRBV6-3 and J usage is TRBJ2-5; 12 bases map to TRBD2. After removal of 6 bases from V and 3 bases from J, the junction contained 5 bases not matched to a gene. The germline CDR1 and CDR2 sequences are MNHEY and SVGEGT. This CDR3 comprises 15 residues. The CDR3 region has the DNA TGTGCCAGCAGACCTTGGACTAGCGGGGAAGAGACCCAGTACTTC. Its protein is CASRPWTSGEETQYF.

The rearrangement uses TRBV30 and TRBJ2-3; TRBD1 matches 8 bases. This CDR3 comprises 15 residues. J gave up 2 bases and V 4 bases, and 8 bases lay outside the gene matches. Germline CDR1 and CDR2: GTSNPN and SVGIG (reference sequence). CDR3 bases: TGTGCCTGGACCGGACAGGGAGGATCCACAGATACGCAGTATTTT. It translates to CAWTGQGGSTDTQYF. The whole variable domain, remainder taken from reference TRBV30 and TRBJ2-3, is SQTIHQWPATLVQPVGSPLSLECTVEGTSNPNLYWYRQAAGRGLQLLFYSVGIGQISSEVPQNLSASRPQDRQFILSSKKLLLSDSGFYLCAWTGQGGSTDTQYFGPGTRLTVL.

There are many counts of this clone. The chain links TRBV7-8 to TRBJ1-6, with 10 nucleotides matching TRBD1. V lost 1 base, J lost 2 bases, and 11 bases stayed unmatched. This CDR3 has 20 amino acids. From germline, CDR1 is SGHVS and CDR2 FQNEAQ. CDR3 in amino acids: CASSLVYSLGQGTYNSPLHF. The CDR3 nucleotides read TGTGCCAGCAGCTTAGTCTATTCATTGGGACAGGGGACCTATAATTCACCCCTCCACTTT.

The chain carries TRBV5-6 and TRBJ2-7, with TRBD2 identical over 9 bases. Trimming took 1 base from V and 7 from J; bases not matched to a gene: 3. Germline-derived CDR1 and CDR2 are SGHDT and YYEEEE. This CDR3 spans 13 amino acids. The DNA for the CDR3 is TGTGCCAGCAGCTTGCTAGCGGGGCCTGAGCAGTACTTC. Amino acid sequence: CASSLLAGPEQYF.

This clone was counted a few times. The rearrangement joins TRBV6-5 to TRBJ2-7, with a weak D call TRBD2 (6 bases). The ends were cut back, 0 bases at V and 1 base at J, with 10 bases in the middle. The CDR3 sequence is 15 residues long. The germline V gene has CDR1 MNHEY and CDR2 SVGAGI. The CDR3 DNA follows: TGTGCCAGCAGTTACTCGCGGGACCCTTCCTACGAGCAGTACTTC. Its protein product is CASSYSRDPSYEQYF.

The chain employs TRBV11-2 and TRBJ2-1; D call uncertain. The V gene's germline CDR1 is SGHAT and CDR2 FQNNGV. This CDR3 region has 14 residues. Trimming pared 2 bases from V and 0 bases from J, leaving 5 bases between. The DNA for the CDR3 is TGTGCCAGCAGCTTACCGAGCTCCTACAATGAGCAGTTCTTC. This codes for CASSLPSSYNEQFF.

This clone was counted once. The V and J genes are TRBV5-4 and TRBJ2-2; possible D gene TRBD1, 6 bases. The CDR3 has 15 amino acids. Germline-derived CDR1 and CDR2 are SGHNT and YYREEE (reference sequence). V was cut by 3 bases and J by 5 bases, with 14 bases left in between. CDR3 protein: CASSSPSQGTGELFF. The DNA for the CDR3 is TGTGCCAGCAGCTCCCCCTCACAGGGAACCGGGGAGCTGTTTTTT.

The chain is built from TRBV15 and TRBJ1-5; D gene ambiguous. The V gene's germline CDR1 is LNHNV and CDR2 YYDKDF (reference sequence). The CDR3 length is 13 residues. The V end lost 8 bases, the J end lost 5 bases, and 13 bases lay between the germline ends. CDR3 sequence: CATARDRDQPQHF. The CDR3 DNA follows: TGTGCCACCGCACGCGACCGGGATCAGCCCCAGCATTTT.

The V gene is TRBV7-2, the J gene TRBJ2-7; 8 nucleotides align to TRBD2. J gave up 2 bases and V 2 bases, and 5 bases lay outside the gene matches. Germline V gene sequence: CDR1 SGHTA, CDR2 FQGNSA. This CDR3 has 15 amino acids. CDR3 region: CASSLQGGGTYEQYF. CDR3 nucleotides: TGTGCCAGCAGCTTACAAGGCGGGGGGACCTACGAGCAGTACTTC. Variable domain in full (rest from reference TRBV7-2 and TRBJ2-7): GAGVSQSPSNKVTEKGKDVELRCDPISGHTALYWYRQSLGQGLEFLIYFQGNSAPDKSGLPSDRFSAERTGGSVSTLTIQRTQQEDSAVYLCASSLQGGGTYEQYFGPGTRLTVT.

The chain links TRBV7-8 to TRBJ2-2; no firm D call. The V end was cut by 5 bases, the J end by 8 bases, with 12 bases between. The CDR3 extends over 13 amino acids. The germline CDR1 and CDR2 sequences are SGHVS and FQNEAQ. Written as DNA, the CDR3 is TGTGCCAGCAGCCGGCGAATACGGGGGGAGCTGTTTTTT. Residues: CASSRRIRGELFF.

This clone was seen more than once but under ten times. The rearrangement joins TRBV11-2 to TRBJ2-3, with D unresolved. CDR1 SGHAT and CDR2 FQNNGV come from the germline V gene. The CDR3 runs 16 residues. Trimming took off 1 base at V and 1 base at J, with 12 bases between the two ends. CDR3 bases: TGTGCCAGCAGCTTAGGCGCGCTCCCGGGCACAGATACGCAGTATTTT. It codes for CASSLGALPGTDTQYF.

The chain links TRBV5-1 to TRBJ1-1; TRBD1 might be the D (5 bases). CDR1 is SGHRS, CDR2 YFSETQ, per germline. The V gene lost 4 bases and the J gene lost 7 bases, with 14 bases spanning the gap. The CDR3 extends over 13 amino acids. The CDR3 loop reads CASSRGTDREAFF. The CDR3 DNA sequence: TGCGCCAGCAGCCGCGGGACCGACCGTGAAGCTTTCTTT.

The chain couples TRBV5-1 to TRBJ2-7; the match to TRBD2 covers 11 bases. V lost 1 base to trimming and J lost 0 bases; unmatched junction nucleotides: 6. Germline CDR1 reads SGHRS; CDR2 reads YFSETQ. The CDR3 contains 17 residues. The DNA of the CDR3 is TGCGCCAGCAGCTTGACTAGCGGGGGAAGCCACTCCTACGAGCAGTACTTC. Its protein is CASSLTSGGSHSYEQYF.

This clone was detected a few times. The chain has TRBV9 and TRBJ1-1, with D possibly TRBD1 on 5 matching bases. Germline V gene sequence: CDR1 SGDLS, CDR2 YYNGEE. This CDR3 region has 13 residues. Trimming took off 4 bases at V and 1 base at J, with 8 bases between the two ends. The CDR3 spells CASSRGRNTEAFF. In nucleotides, the CDR3 is TGTGCCAGCAGCCGGGGGAGGAACACTGAAGCTTTCTTT.

The genes are TRBV5-1 and TRBJ1-1; TRBD1 matches at 9 bases. This CDR3 region has 16 residues. Germline assignment: CDR1 SGHRS and CDR2 YFSETQ. Trimming removed 3 bases from V and 5 bases from J; junction bases left unmatched: 11. The CDR3 protein is CASSSGRGQGGTEAFF. The CDR3 coding sequence is TGCGCCAGCAGCTCGGGAAGGGGACAGGGAGGGACTGAAGCTTTCTTT.

The rearrangement uses TRBV14 and TRBJ2-7; 8 bases agree with TRBD1. Germline V gene data show CDR1 as SGHDN and CDR2 as FVKESK. The length of the CDR3 is 13 residues. Trimming cost V 4 bases and J 4 bases; bases outside gene matches: 3. The CDR3: CASSLQGAYEQYF. The CDR3, as DNA: TGTGCCAGCAGCCTGCAGGGGGCTTACGAGCAGTACTTC.

The chain recombines TRBV30 with TRBJ1-2; D is unresolved. This CDR3 contains 13 residues. Trimming stripped 5 bases from V and 0 bases from J, with 10 bases between. Germline assignment: CDR1 GTSNPN and CDR2 SVGIG (reference sequence). This CDR3 is CAWSRTANYGYTF. The CDR3 coding sequence is TGTGCCTGGTCCCGAACGGCTAACTATGGCTACACCTTC.

The rearrangement uses TRBV7-2 and TRBJ1-2; 7 bases fit TRBD1. Trimming took 4 bases from V and 6 from J; bases not matched to a gene: 14. The CDR3 sequence is 16 residues long. The germline gives CDR1 SGHTA, CDR2 FQGNSA. The CDR3 DNA follows: TGTGCCAGCAGCTCCCCTAACTCGGGACAGTTGCATGGCTACACCTTC. Translated, it gives CASSSPNSGQLHGYTF. The full variable domain, with the rest looked up from reference TRBV7-2 and TRBJ1-2, is GAGVSQSPSNKVTEKGKDVELRCDPISGHTALYWYRQSLGQGLEFLIYFQGNSAPDKSGLPSDRFSAERTGGSVSTLTIQRTQQEDSAVYLCASSSPNSGQLHGYTFGSGTRLTVV.

The chain carries TRBV18 and TRBJ1-2, with D possibly being TRBD1 (5 bases). The CDR3 is 14 amino acids. CDR1 KGHSH and CDR2 LQKENI come from the germline V gene. With 3 bases removed from V and 4 bases from J, the gap between germline ends came to 12 bases. This chain's CDR3 is CASSPPRGTYGYTF. CDR3 nucleotides: TGTGCCAGCTCACCGCCACGGGGGACCTATGGCTACACCTTC. Full variable domain (remainder filled in from reference TRBV18 and TRBJ1-2): NAGVMQNPRHLVRRRGQEARLRCSPMKGHSHVYWYRQLPEEGLKFMVYLQKENIIDESGMPKERFSAEFPKEGPSILRIQQVVRGDSAAYFCASSPPRGTYGYTFGSGTRLTVV.

The chain has TRBV2 and TRBJ1-1; TRBD1 matches 7 bases. After removal of 6 bases from V and 3 bases from J, the junction contained 13 bases not matched to a gene. The CDR3 extends over 16 amino acids. Germline values: CDR1 SNHLY, CDR2 FYNNEI. For the CDR3, the DNA is TGTGCCAGCAGGGGGACAGACTTAGGACGGGACACTGAAGCTTTCTTT. Protein sequence: CASRGTDLGRDTEAFF.

J is TRBJ2-4 and V is TRBV2, with TRBD1 as a possible D gene (5 bases). Germline V gene sequence: CDR1 SNHLY, CDR2 FYNNEI. Trimming shortened V by 2 bases and J by 1 base, and 15 bases separated the two germline ends. The CDR3 is 17 amino acids. The CDR3 protein is CASSEKGFPRAKNIQYF. CDR3 in DNA: TGTGCCAGCAGTGAAAAGGGGTTTCCTAGGGCCAAAAACATTCAGTACTTC.